This TCR beta chain was identified in a study of cytomegalovirus exposure and HLA in healthy donors (dated by TCRdb to about 2017). For the wider study: An earlier analysis of under 600 of the donors reported approximately 300 Gb of sequence data and about 100 million unique TCR beta sequences from 150 million to 200 million T cells. Roughly 300 gigabases of sequencing data and tens of millions of unique TCR sequences were included in an early release covering roughly 600 HLA-typed donors. The genetic ancestry cluster associated with self-reported Caucasian donors included roughly 84% of the roughly 390 genotyped donors. The study aimed to test whether cataloging public T cell receptors could reveal signatures of past pathogen exposure. The study used immunosequencing to profile the T cell repertoires of 666 subjects and linked those repertoires to cytomegalovirus serostatus. A separate validation cohort of roughly 120 different subjects was used in addition to the roughly 620-subject first cohort. To predict cytomegalovirus infection status, the study brought together high-throughput TCR immunosequencing, statistical association of individual TCRs with disease status, and machine learning. To study patterns of TCR occurrence, a later analysis re-analyzed previously published TCR beta repertoires from around 660 donors and added high-resolution HLA genotyping. Rather than using new phenotypic data, the later analysis identified candidate immune exposures from TCR beta sequences and from how often those sequences occurred across donors. An earlier analysis of roughly 600 of the donors used high-throughput TCR beta sequencing to judge whether each TCR beta V gene segment behaved as functional or pseudogenic. Donor age, sex, ethnicity and CMV serostatus were collected together with the repertoire data. Genome-wide SNP genotypes for about 65% of the roughly 670 donors were used in a later genetic analysis, which treated that subset as a discovery cohort. All discovery cohort repertoires had been generated on a single sequencing platform. HLA typing covered class I and class II loci at four-digit resolution. Typing coverage differed by locus: A, B, C, DRB1 and DQB1 were typed in about 629-640 donors, DQA1 in around 500, DPA1 in around 600, and DPB1 in just under 480. Because of strong linkage in the cohort, 4 to 6 DR-DQ haplotypes were treated as single units for association and clustering. Among 300 to 500 genotyped donors of the cohort, an average of approximately 220,000 unique TCR beta nucleotide sequences was sequenced per donor, of which 15% to 20% were non-productive.

The full study reports these points: The authors suggested that the approach could potentially be extended to other disease states and immunological phenotypes. A cluster of highly shared sequence variants was judged likely to be a technical artifact of the sequencing pipeline. When HLA alleles, especially DR and DQ, strongly co-occurred, attributing TCR associations to individual alleles was difficult. The presence/absence analyses assumed that sequencing depth was roughly uniform across donors, and that assumption may not be true. At a false discovery rate of 0.05, a later analysis linked 16,000 or so TCR beta sequences to specific HLA alleles. Linkage disequilibrium might explain the correlated functional status among segregating V segments, but an unknown experimental factor could not be excluded. Because HLA typing was missing for some donors at each locus, association tests included only the typed subset. In an earlier analysis of approximately 600 of the donors, most TCR beta V segments were observed in productive rearrangements about 90% or about 30% of the time, broadly matching IMGT annotations. A later genetic analysis associated a missense DCLRE1C variant with V-gene and J-gene trimming of TCR beta chains, and an independent cohort replicated the association. The classifier was reported to diagnose cytomegalovirus status with high specificity and sensitivity in both the original cohort and the validation cohort. Immune exposure information for the cohort was limited to CMV serostatus. In a later analysis, TCR association rates were found to vary across HLA loci, with the most associated TCRs seen for DRB1 alleles and the fewest for HLA-C alleles. Compared with equally common non-associated chains, HLA-associated TCR beta chains in a later analysis were more clonally expanded and had lower generation probabilities. Three of the identified cytomegalovirus-associated TCR beta chains were confirmed in vitro to be specific for cytomegalovirus antigens. According to a later analysis, parvovirus B19, influenza, CMV and Epstein-Barr virus appeared linked to several top co-occurrence clusters. Roughly 15 rarely observed V segments, including chromosome 9 orphons, were excluded from the earlier analysis of several hundred of the donors because counts were too low. A later genetic analysis reported fewer N-insertions in productive TCRs among donors in an Asian-associated ancestry cluster than the roughly 700-donor mean. This cohort had only TCR beta chains sequenced, and the lack of alpha or paired-chain data limited which features could be detected. Some IMGT-functional V segments, including TRBV6-2 and TRBV6-3, could not be distinguished by the 87-base-pair reads and were therefore excluded. A further reported finding was that TCR beta sequences accurately predicted the HLA-A and HLA-B alleles for most subjects in the first cohort. According to a later analysis, most CMV-associated TCR beta chains appeared to be HLA-restricted, and the HLA associations seemed to be driven largely by CMV exposure. Most TCR sequences were observed very rarely across donors, whereas some public TCRs were present in many individuals. The study listed over 150 TCR beta chains as associated with cytomegalovirus.

As concerns this clone: Its target antigen remains unknown. One base away there is no much larger clone; base qualities are not given.

The cohort was made up of 666 healthy bone marrow donors. At the time of sampling, all cohort members were nominally healthy, though unrecorded immune exposures were likely present. The donor tested CMV seronegative and was one of the 352 seronegative cohort members. Each donor provided a peripheral blood sample, and peripheral blood mononuclear cells were used for TCR beta sequencing. Genomic DNA extraction from the blood cell samples was performed with the Qiagen DNeasy Blood Extraction Kit. Library method: the immunoSEQ multiplex PCR assay. For the multiplex PCR, a mixture combining 60 forward primers for TCR Vbeta segments and 13 reverse primers for TCR Jbeta segments was used. A multiplex PCR assay on genomic DNA amplified the CDR3 region of rearranged TCR beta genes. On the Illumina HiSeq System, the amplified TCR beta libraries were sequenced as 87-base-pair reads. Under the source paper's analysis protocol: Across the roughly 640 repertoires, a later analysis counted 78 million or so unique TCR beta chains, approximately 10 million of which were shared by at least two donors. A nearest-neighbor algorithm error-corrected the raw reads and collapsed the reads into unique sequences, merging closely related sequences to remove PCR and sequencing errors. To assign V, D and J gene segments, CDR3 sequences were aligned to IMGT reference sequences. For a sequence to be retained, a match of at least six nucleotides was required to both a V gene segment and a J gene segment. A rearrangement was called productive if the CDR3 had no stop codons and remained in frame with V and J, and every other rearrangement was called non-productive. CDR3 was defined by IMGT convention, running from the second conserved V-encoded cysteine to the conserved J-encoded phenylalanine. Sequences without an unambiguous match to a single V gene segment were excluded from the earlier analysis of 450 to 650 of the donors. An earlier analysis of almost 600 of the donors classified V segments as functional when productive rearrangements were above 56.7% and as segregating when the standard deviation between donors was above 5%. To diagnose cytomegalovirus status from the catalog of TCR beta chain sequences, a statistical classification framework was built. V and J gene assignment, in a later analysis, came from comparing TCR nucleotide sequences with IMGT/GENE-DB human TR gene sequences. In a later analysis, CDR3 sequences and most-parsimonious VDJ recombination scenarios were assigned using the TCRdist pipeline. In a later analysis, each TCR beta chain was defined by its CDR3 amino acid sequence together with its V-gene family, and reads lacking a unique V-gene family were excluded. In a later analysis, approximately 590 highly shared, low-generation-probability nucleotide sequences were removed to address suspected cross-contamination and a sequencing artifact. For each public chain, a later analysis derived a clonal expansion index from normalized ranks of inferred template counts within each repertoire. In a later analysis, generation probabilities were computed using a VDJ recombination model fitted to out-of-frame rearrangements, and the results were checked against IGoR. Hypergeometric tests were used in a later analysis to score TCR-TCR, TCR-HLA and TCR-CMV co-occurrence, with a repertoire-size bias correction applied to the TCR pairs. To estimate false discovery rates, a later analysis permuted the HLA or CMV assignments 20 times. In a later analysis, co-occurring TCRs were grouped using DBSCAN, and TCRdist sequence similarity was added for clustering within HLA-allele-positive subsets. Co-occurrence clustering excluded repertoires with fewer than 30,000 or more than 120,000 public chains, plus five with anomalous nucleotide sharing. Imported from immuneACCESS, the table was reduced by TCRdb to in-frame sequences with V and J called. These copies leave out some clones; in studies compared against another copy, an unresolved V gene accounts for under half, and the cause of the remainder is not known. From that table come the V and J calls and clone size; the DNA was used to work out D and trimming. The sample table shows 150,000 to 200,000 clones, and around nine tenths are seen once. The ten largest clones take up approximately 2% of the sample.

CDR1 MDHEN and CDR2 SYDVKM were looked up in the germline V gene. From its cysteine to its phenylalanine, the CDR3 spans 15 amino acids. Only the CDR3 DNA stays, 45 bases, in frame from base 1. The junction shows trimming of 6 bases on V and 0 bases on J, and the gene matches do not reach 7 bases of it. The sequence was obtained from a woman aged 18-29 years in good health and CMV-seronegative. The sequence is built from TRBV28 and TRBJ1-2, with 7 bases matching TRBD1. The sequenced sample was PBMCs. The nucleotide sequence reads as follows: TGTGCCAGCAGGCCCAACAGGGGCGCTAACTATGGCTACACCTTC. Translated, it reads CASRPNRGANYGYTF.